This T cell receptor beta chain was retrieved from a study of regulatory T cells in long-lasting Graves disease. iRepertoire HTBI primers and Arm-PCR of CDR3 regions built TCR beta libraries. Original processing methods: Identification yielded around 58 TRBV and 13 to 15 TRBJ segments across samples. TCRdb used MiXCR to reprocess the multiplex PCR reads, holding one entry per CDR3 protein. None of the V and J calls come from the authors' own analysis; TCRdb made them. Altogether 450,000 to 500,000 distinct CDR3 sequences are present, around 16% being singletons, with the ten largest covering more than 10%. Time point meaning: newly diagnosed GD, antithyroid drugs for less than 3 months. PBMC-extracted RNA yielded the TCR library. This clonotype was detected many times. Antigen specificity is unknown. Study-wide findings and caveats: Accuracy might have suffered from few samples. The study found TRBV28, TRBJ1-2 and TRBJ2-5 favored in persistent disease.

The CDR3 has 15 residues. V lost 2 bases and J lost 7, with 17 bases in between. CDR1 and CDR2 (germline): SNHLY, FYNNEI. These sequences were also reported in another study, on T cells in Graves' hyperthyroidism and ophthalmopathy. This second study notes: Ophthalmopathy was distinguished from stable hyperthyroidism by 13 V-J signatures.

The source was peripheral blood mononuclear cells (PBMCs), collected at new diagnosis, from a patient treated with antithyroid drugs. V gene TRBV2 combines with J gene TRBJ1-1; perhaps TRBD1 as D (5 bases). The source of this sequence is a man in his forties with Graves disease. CDR3: CASSEWGGISLEAFF. The CDR3 coding sequence is TGTGCCAGCAGTGAATGGGGGGGTATCAGCCTTGAAGCTTTCTTT. The full variable domain, in which reference TRBV2 and TRBJ1-1 provide the parts outside the CDR3, is EPEVTQTPSHQVTQMGQEVILRCVPISNHLYFYWYRQILGQKVEFLVSFYNNEISEKSEIFDDQFSVERPDGSNFTLKIRSTKLEDSAMYFCASSEWGGISLEAFFGQGTRLTVV.